This T cell receptor beta chain was retrieved from a study of CD8+ T cells in alopecia areata. Study results and caveats: Scalp and blood samples kept many expanded lesional clones throughout tofacitinib. On tofacitinib, scalp clonality and expanded CD8+ clones among top 100 fell significantly.

As for treatment: oral pan-JAK inhibitor, 5-10 mg twice daily. Investigators isolated RNA and reverse transcribed it into cDNA to act as the sequencing template. The method was immunoSEQ multiplex PCR; TCRdb's version includes in-frame clones alone and lacks a portion of them. The data show roughly 110,000 clones, roughly 50% seen once. V lost 10 bases to trimming and J lost 0 bases; unmatched junction nucleotides: 5. CDR1 MNHNS and CDR2 SASEGT come from the germline V gene. The CDR3 is 13 residues long. Comments on this clone: What it binds is unknown.

The chain has TRBV6-1 and TRBJ2-7, with 8 bases fitting TRBD1. This receptor was obtained from a human donor with alopecia areata. The sequences come from CD8+ T cells sorted from blood, collected at week 24, from a patient treated with tofacitinib. The CDR3 DNA reads as TGTGCCAACGGACAGGGAATCTCCTACGAGCAGTACTTC. Translated: CANGQGISYEQYF.